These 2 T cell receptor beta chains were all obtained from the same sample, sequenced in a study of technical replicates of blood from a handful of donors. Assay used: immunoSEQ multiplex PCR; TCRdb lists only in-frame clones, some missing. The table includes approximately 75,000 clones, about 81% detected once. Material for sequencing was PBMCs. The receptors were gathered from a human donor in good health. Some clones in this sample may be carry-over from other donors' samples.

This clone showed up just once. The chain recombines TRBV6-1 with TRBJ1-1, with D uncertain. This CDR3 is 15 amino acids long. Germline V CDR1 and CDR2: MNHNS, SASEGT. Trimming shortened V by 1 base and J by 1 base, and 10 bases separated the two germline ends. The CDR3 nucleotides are TGTGCCAGCAGTGAAGTGGAGATCGCGAACACTGAAGCTTTCTTT. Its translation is CASSEVEIANTEAFF.

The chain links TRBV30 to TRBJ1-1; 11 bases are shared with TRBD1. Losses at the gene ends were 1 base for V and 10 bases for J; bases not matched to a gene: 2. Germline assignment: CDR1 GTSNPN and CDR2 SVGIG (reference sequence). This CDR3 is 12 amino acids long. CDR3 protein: CAWSGTGGRAFF. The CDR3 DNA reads TGTGCCTGGAGTGGGACAGGGGGCCGAGCTTTCTTT.